What follows are 22 T cell receptor beta chains derived from one specimen sequenced in a study of blood T cells in healthy people across ages. Through a sample-barcoded 5' primer and a J-beta primer mix, a second PCR was run for 7 to 11 cycles. TCRdb fed the 5' RACE reads into MiXCR, producing one record per CDR3 protein. This table has around 1.5 million distinct CDR3 sequences, approximately 59% appearing once. Sequenced input: blood. All receptors derive from a man between 18 and 29 years old in good health.

The V gene is TRBV4-1, the J gene TRBJ2-1; D perhaps matches TRBD2 (5 bases). The CDR3 length is 17 residues. V was shortened by 3 bases and J by 6 bases, with 21 bases between the two germline ends. Germline loops: CDR1 MGHRA, CDR2 YSYEKL. CDR3 bases: TGCGCCAGCAGCCACAATTATCTAGCTGCCGGCGGCAATGAGCAGTTCTTC. Its protein product is CASSHNYLAAGGNEQFF.

The chain uses TRBV5-6 and TRBJ2-7; no clear D. TRBJ2-5 explains the end of the DNA better; the J call may be wrong. Germline CDR1 SGHDT, CDR2 YYEEEE. This CDR3 spans 13 amino acids. CDR3 nucleotide sequence: TGTGCCAGCAGCGTGATATACAAAGAGACCCAGTACTTC. It is translated as CASSVIYKETQYF.

The genes are TRBV20-1 and TRBJ2-5; 10 bases are shared with TRBD1. With the DNA end fitting TRBJ2-7 better, the J assignment may be wrong. The CDR3 extends over 15 amino acids. CDR1 DFQATT and CDR2 SNEGSKA come from the germline V gene (reference sequence). Written as DNA, the CDR3 is TGCAGTGCACCAACCGGGACAGGGGTTTCCTACGAGCAGTACTTC. This gives the protein CSAPTGTGVSYEQYF.

This clonotype was seen a few times. The rearrangement uses TRBV4-2 and TRBJ2-5; 10 bases align to TRBD1. The CDR3 runs 15 residues. In germline, CDR1 is LGHNA, CDR2 YNFKEQ. Trimming took 5 bases from V and 2 from J; bases not matched to a gene: 5. The CDR3 loop reads CASSEGTGEQETQYF. In DNA, the CDR3 is TGTGCCAGCAGCGAGGGGACAGGGGAACAAGAGACCCAGTACTTC.

This clonotype was picked up a small number of times. An end of the junction does not agree with germline; a read error may underlie this. This chain uses TRBV7-2 with TRBJ1-2; 7 nucleotides align to TRBD1. The length of the CDR3 is 14 residues. Germline V gives CDR1 SGHTA, CDR2 FQGNSA. CDR3 amino acids: CASSLEARGYGYTF. CDR3 sequence (DNA): TGTGCCAGCAGTTTAGAGGCCAGGGGGTATGGCTACACCTTC. Drawing the rest from reference TRBV7-2 and TRBJ1-2, the complete variable domain is GAGVSQSPSNKVTEKGKDVELRCDPISGHTALYWYRQSLGQGLEFLIYFQGNSAPDKSGLPSDRFSAERTGGSVSTLTIQRTQQEDSAVYLCASSLEARGYGYTFGSGTRLTVV.

This clonotype was recorded once. The J gene is TRBJ2-7, the V gene TRBV5-5; tentatively, D is TRBD2 (6 bases). Germline values: CDR1 SGHKS, CDR2 YYEKEE (reference sequence). Trimming pared 0 bases from V and 0 bases from J, leaving 22 bases between. The CDR3 extends over 19 amino acids. CDR3 nucleotide sequence: TGTGCCAGCAGCTTGGCTAGTTTTACGGGGGTACCGCACTCCTACGAGCAGTACTTC. Translated, it gives CASSLASFTGVPHSYEQYF.

The chain joins TRBV29-1 to TRBJ2-3; the D gene could be TRBD1 or TRBD2 (5 bases each). CDR3 length: 15 amino acids. Germline V gene lookup returns CDR1 SQVTM and CDR2 ANQGSEA. Trimming pared 3 bases from V and 2 bases from J, leaving 15 bases between. The CDR3 sequence: CSVDLQGRHTDTQYF. The CDR3 region has the DNA TGCAGCGTTGACCTTCAGGGACGACACACAGATACGCAGTATTTT.

This sequence joins TRBV28 and TRBJ1-2; 7 bases map to TRBD1. This CDR3 comprises 16 residues. CDR1 is MDHEN and CDR2 is SYDVKM in the germline V gene. Losses at the gene ends were 5 bases for V and 8 bases for J; bases not matched to a gene: 17. The CDR3 DNA reads TGTGCCAGCAGTCTCCCCCTACAGGGGTCGAGGGCCGGCTACACCTTC. Amino acid sequence: CASSLPLQGSRAGYTF.

As regards this clonotype: This may stem from a read error, because a much larger clone lies one nucleotide away. The chain couples TRBV28 to TRBJ2-6; no firm D call. Germline values: CDR1 MDHEN, CDR2 SYDVKM. Between the trimmed V and J ends, which lost 4 bases and 0 bases, there was a span of 4 bases. The CDR3 spans 14 residues. The CDR3 DNA reads TGTGCCAGCAGTTGGTTCTCTGGGGCCAACGTCCTGACTTTC. Translating it yields CASSWFSGANVLTF. The variable domain in full, with the rest retrieved from reference TRBV28 and TRBJ2-6, is DVKVTQSSRYLVKRTGEKVFLECVQDMDHENMFWYRQDPGLGLRLIYFSYDVKMKEKGDIPEGYSVSREKKERFSLILESASTNQTSMYLCASSWFSGANVLTFGAGSRLTVL.

J is TRBJ1-6 and V is TRBV2; D not resolved. The V gene lost 1 base and the J gene lost 4 bases, with 11 bases spanning the gap. The germline V gene encodes CDR1 SNHLY and CDR2 FYNNEI. There are 16 residues in the CDR3. Written as DNA, the CDR3 is TGTGCCAGCAGTGAAGACGACCGATCATATAATTCACCCCTCCACTTT. Translating gives CASSEDDRSYNSPLHF. Looking up the rest from reference TRBV2 and TRBJ1-6 gives the full variable domain: EPEVTQTPSHQVTQMGQEVILRCVPISNHLYFYWYRQILGQKVEFLVSFYNNEISEKSEIFDDQFSVERPDGSNFTLKIRSTKLEDSAMYFCASSEDDRSYNSPLHFGNGTRLTVT.

This clonotype was seen only a few times. The chain employs TRBV27 and TRBJ1-2, with a tentative D call TRBD1 (6 bases). The CDR3 is 14 amino acids. Germline V CDR1 and CDR2: MNHEY, SMNVEV (reference sequence). The V end was cut by 7 bases, the J end by 6 bases, with 18 bases between. CDR3 region: CASNPGGTWNGYTF. DNA of the CDR3: TGTGCCAGCAACCCGGGAGGGACATGGAATGGCTACACCTTC.

The chain employs TRBV13 and TRBJ2-5; D may be TRBD2 (6 bases). Matching the DNA end better, TRBJ2-7 makes the J call doubtful. Per germline, CDR1 PRHDT and CDR2 FYEKMQ (reference sequence). The CDR3 has 14 residues. The CDR3 region has the DNA TGTGCCAGCAGCGTCGGGGGTACCACCTACGAGCAGTACTTC. This gives the protein CASSVGGTTYEQYF.

V usage is TRBV29-1 and J usage is TRBJ2-2, with D possibly matching TRBD2 (6 bases). The germline V gene has CDR1 SQVTM and CDR2 ANQGSEA. The CDR3 loop spans 13 amino acids. Trimming took off 7 bases at V and 7 bases at J, with 16 bases between the two ends. The CDR3 loop is CSGKGGRVGELFF. The DNA of the CDR3 is TGCAGCGGAAAAGGAGGGCGCGTCGGGGAGCTGTTTTTT.

The sample holds one count of this clonotype. The gene calls are TRBV5-1 and TRBJ1-1; the D is unclear. The V and J ends lost 3 bases and 3 bases respectively, with 15 bases between them. Germline loops: CDR1 SGHRS, CDR2 YFSETQ. The CDR3 runs to 15 residues. CDR3 nucleotides: TGCGCCAGCAGCTGGGAGGGTCGAGGTCACACTGAAGCTTTCTTT. It codes for CASSWEGRGHTEAFF.

This clonotype came up a few times. This sequence joins TRBV4-1 and TRBJ2-7; unclear D gene. The last part of the DNA fits TRBJ2-5 better; the J call may be wrong. The CDR3 sequence is 14 residues long. Germline CDR1 is MGHRA and CDR2 is YSYEKL. CDR3 nucleotide sequence: TGCGCCAGCAGCCAAGGTTCCGGGTGGGAGACCCAGTACTTC. It yields the protein CASSQGSGWETQYF.

The chain's CDR3 is CASSYSGRANNEQFF. CDR3 DNA: TGTGCCAGCAGTTATAGCGGGAGGGCGAACAATGAGCAGTTCTTC. The rearrangement joins TRBV7-2 to TRBJ2-1, with 11 bases identical to TRBD2. V was clipped by 6 bases and J by 5 bases; unmatched bases: 6. CDR1 and CDR2 (germline): SGHTA, FQGNSA. The length of the CDR3 is 15 residues.

V usage is TRBV7-9 and J usage is TRBJ1-5; D is undetermined. CDR1 is SEHNR and CDR2 is FQNEAQ in the germline V gene (reference sequence). This CDR3 has 15 amino acids. V was clipped by 0 bases and J by 2 bases, with 8 bases between them. The CDR3 loop reads CASSLALEGNQPQHF. The CDR3 DNA reads TGTGCCAGCAGCTTAGCGCTGGAGGGCAATCAGCCCCAGCATTTT.

The rearrangement joins TRBV12-3 or TRBV12-4 to TRBJ1-2; TRBD1 agrees at 8 bases. Trimming took 6 bases from V and 7 from J; bases not matched to a gene: 16. CDR3 length equals 16 residues. In DNA form, the CDR3 reads TGTGCCAGCAGCCCGCCCGGGACAGGTGAATTTGGTGGCTACACCTTC. Its protein product is CASSPPGTGEFGGYTF.

CDR3 sequence reads: CASSTGTGAQETQYF. Written as DNA, the CDR3 is TGTGCCAGCAGCACCGGGACAGGGGCCCAAGAGACCCAGTACTTC. This chain uses TRBV7-7 with TRBJ2-5, with 10 bases fitting TRBD1. V lost 5 bases to trimming and J lost 1 base; unmatched junction nucleotides: 4. This CDR3 region has 15 residues. CDR1 is SSHAT, CDR2 FNYEAQ, per germline (reference sequence).

V and J are TRBV4-3 and TRBJ2-3; a weak D match, TRBD1 (5 bases). The ends were cut back, 0 bases at V and 5 bases at J, with 15 bases in the middle. Germline V lookup: CDR1 LGHNA, CDR2 YSLEER. This CDR3 contains 16 residues. The CDR3 nucleotides read TGCGCCAGCAGCCAAGAAATTTGGCAGGGCTTAGATACGCAGTATTTT. It is translated as CASSQEIWQGLDTQYF.

This clonotype was found once. The chain uses TRBV11-2 and TRBJ2-6; possible D gene TRBD2, 5 bases. Looked up from germline, CDR1 is SGHAT and CDR2 is FQNNGV. The CDR3 extends over 15 amino acids. Trimming cost V 6 bases and J 2 bases, with 11 bases left between them. The CDR3 here is CASRPEGAGANVLTF. DNA of the CDR3: TGTGCCAGCAGACCAGAGGGAGCTGGGGCCAACGTCCTGACTTTC. The variable domain in full, with the rest retrieved from reference TRBV11-2 and TRBJ2-6, is EAGVAQSPRYKIIEKRQSVAFWCNPISGHATLYWYQQILGQGPKLLIQFQNNGVVDDSQLPKDRFSAERLKGVDSTLKIQPAKLEDSAVYLCASRPEGAGANVLTFGAGSRLTVL.

The V gene is TRBV20-1, the J gene TRBJ2-7; D gene ambiguous. Germline assignment: CDR1 DFQATT and CDR2 SNEGSKA (reference sequence). The CDR3 is 15 amino acids. The ends were cut back, 1 base at V and 1 base at J, with 14 bases in the middle. DNA for the CDR3: TGCAGTGCTAGAGGTCACCAGGCCCTTTCCTACGAGCAGTACTTC. This sequence encodes CSARGHQALSYEQYF.